This T cell receptor beta chain derives from a study of blood T cell repertoires in COVID-19. Study summary: Nucleic acid was either cDNA or gDNA, and it came from T cells, B-cell-depleted T cells, or PBMCs.

The CDR3 runs 16 residues. V was pared by 0 bases and J by 0 bases, with 9 bases between. CDR1 and CDR2 from the germline V gene are SGDLS and YYNGEE. Sequencing used immunoSEQ multiplex PCR; TCRdb keeps in-frame clones, though not all of them. This table has roughly 320,000 clones, around 86% appearing once. The TCR was taken from a man in his 70s with acute or convalescent COVID-19. The chain has TRBV9 and TRBJ2-2; TRBD2 is a possible D gene (6 bases). The sequencing sample was made of peripheral blood. CDR3 coding DNA: TGTGCCAGCAGCGTAGGTCGGGGGACGAACACCGGGGAGCTGTTTTTT. Protein sequence: CASSVGRGTNTGELFF.